Sequencing of this TCR beta chain was carried out in a study of T cells in localized non-small cell lung cancer (TCRdb year 2020). Regarding the complete study: T cell repertoires of 200 to 250 early-stage NSCLC patients were analyzed, with tumors being compared against uninvolved tumor-adjacent lungs. NSCLC patients had a mean age of roughly 66 years, and around 130 were male and 107 female. The cohort was made up of roughly 250 treatment-naive NSCLC patients whose localized lung tumors had been resected. The full study reports these points: The highest T cell clonality was observed in uninvolved tumor-adjacent lung, where clonality exceeded that of tumor, suggesting that antigenic responses were more focused in uninvolved tumor-adjacent lung. Higher blood T cell density associated with longer overall survival, while higher adjacent-lung clonality associated with shorter survival. Since the design was exploratory, TCR variables were selected using unadjusted p-values with no false-discovery rate correction. A median of about 55 of the top 100 tumor clones were detected in paired uninvolved adjacent lung, and 28 of these tumor clones were also found among the top 100 clones of the paired uninvolved adjacent lung. Because multi-region tumor sequencing was not performed, intratumor heterogeneity could not be ruled out.

Of note for this clone: Its antigen target is currently unknown. No per-base quality is available; no much larger clone lies one base away.

At diagnosis, peripheral blood, uninvolved tumor-adjacent lung and tumor were collected and were preserved as a mix of fresh-frozen and FFPE material. For TCR repertoire profiling, blood samples were analyzed as peripheral blood mononuclear cells. The immunoSEQ Assay was used to sequence TCR beta CDR3 regions from DNA. Turning to the authors' computational methods: To compute T cell density, TCR beta template counts were normalized to usable DNA, which was estimated by amplifying housekeeping genes. Richness was estimated with the preseqR package, extrapolating to 400,000 templates for PBMC samples and 120,000 templates for tissue samples. Clonality was taken to be one minus Pielou's evenness. To identify tissue-enriched TCRs, differential abundance testing was run on productive amino-acid clonotypes with a minimum total count of 5 and an alpha of 0.1. Repertoire overlap between compartments was quantified with the Jaccard Index and Morisita Overlap Index. GLIPH grouped TCR beta CDR3s together with public tetramer-defined viral CDR3s, and a viral motif had to include at least three viral sequences and show V-gene enrichment. TCRdb obtained this table from immuneACCESS and retained in-frame rearrangements with V and J assigned. These tables miss some clones; where compared with another copy, unresolved V genes account for less than half of the shortfall, and the remainder is unexplained. The DNA was the basis for D and trimming; V, J and clone size are from that table. The sample table lists approximately 35,000 clones, 75% to 95% of them with a count of one. The ten most abundant clones make up around 11% of the sample.

V is cut back by 6 bases and J by 8 bases, with 3 bases in the junction unmatched. From its cysteine to its phenylalanine, the CDR3 spans 12 amino acids. Only the CDR3 portion is preserved as DNA: 36 bases, with reading frame beginning at the first base. From a lookup of the germline V gene (reference sequence), CDR1 and CDR2 are MNHNY and SVGAGI. This TCR came from a female donor older than 55 with stage II lung adenocarcinoma. This receptor chain uses TRBV6-6 and TRBJ1-2; TRBD1 lines up with 10 middle nucleotides. The input for sequencing was peripheral blood mononuclear cells, taken before any cancer treatment. The sequenced DNA: TGTGCCAGCAGAAGGGACAGGGGCGGCTACACCTTC. The translation is CASRRDRGGYTF.